The 23 T cell receptor beta chains given below trace back to one sample, sequenced in a study of blood T cell repertoires in COVID-19. The data were produced by immunoSEQ multiplex PCR, yet TCRdb's version contains in-frame clones alone and is incomplete. The repertoire holds about 180,000 clones, with about 82% as singletons. Sequences were obtained from peripheral blood. The receptors shown here come from a man between 65 and 79 years old with active or convalescent COVID-19.

The chain has TRBV6-4 and TRBJ1-4; D ambiguous. V gave up 6 bases and J gave up 0 bases, with 23 bases separating them. The length of the CDR3 is 19 residues. The germline CDR1 and CDR2 sequences are MRHNA and SNTAGT. The CDR3 protein is CASSSPRLVSGATNEKLFF. DNA of the CDR3: TGTGCCAGCAGCTCCCCTCGTCTGGTGAGCGGGGCAACTAATGAAAAACTGTTTTTT.

V gene TRBV7-8 combines with J gene TRBJ2-1, with 10 positions matching TRBD2. CDR1 is SGHVS and CDR2 is FQNEAQ in the germline V gene. The CDR3 spans 17 residues. With V trimmed by 0 bases and J by 6 bases, 8 bases remained unmatched. CDR3 sequence (DNA): TGTGCCAGCAGCTTAGCAACTTCTAGCGGGAGTGCCAATGAGCAGTTCTTC. Its protein is CASSLATSSGSANEQFF.

This chain links TRBV7-8 with TRBJ1-4, with D uncertain. Per the germline V gene, CDR1 is SGHVS and CDR2 is FQNEAQ. Trimming took 2 bases from V and 4 from J, leaving 5 bases between them. The CDR3 is 13 residues long. In DNA form, the CDR3 reads TGTGCCAGCAGCTTATACGGTAATGAAAAACTGTTTTTT. Its protein is CASSLYGNEKLFF. Complete variable domain (other parts from reference TRBV7-8 and TRBJ1-4): GAGVSQSPRYKVAKRGQDVALRCDPISGHVSLFWYQQALGQGPEFLTYFQNEAQLDKSGLPSDRFFAERPEGSVSTLKIQRTQQEDSAVYLCASSLYGNEKLFFGSGTQLSVL.

J is TRBJ2-1 and V is TRBV6-2 or TRBV6-3; no clear D gene. V was shortened by 6 bases and J by 0 bases, with 21 bases between the two germline ends. CDR3 size: 18 residues. Germline CDR1 and CDR2: MNHEY and SVGEGT. The CDR3 loop is CASSPRSPDKSSYNEQFF. In DNA form, the CDR3 reads TGTGCCAGCAGCCCTCGTTCTCCAGATAAAAGCTCCTACAATGAGCAGTTCTTC.

The chain employs TRBV12-3 or TRBV12-4 and TRBJ1-5; D is ambiguous. The V end lost 3 bases, the J end lost 4 bases, and 7 bases lay between the germline ends. This CDR3 has 13 amino acids. The DNA of the CDR3 is TGTGCCAGCAGTTTCGGCGGGAATCAGCCCCAGCATTTT. This codes for CASSFGGNQPQHF.

The chain is built from TRBV14 and TRBJ1-2; perhaps TRBD1 as D (6 bases). CDR1 is SGHDN and CDR2 is FVKESK in the germline V gene. The CDR3 has 13 residues. V lost 5 bases and J 4 bases, leaving 11 bases between the germline ends. CDR3 coding DNA: TGTGCCAGCAGCGACCAGGGGTTCTATGGCTACACCTTC. It yields the protein CASSDQGFYGYTF.

The chain uses TRBV3-1 (or the pseudogene TRBV3-2) and TRBJ2-2; TRBD1 agrees at 7 bases. CDR1 and CDR2 from the germline V gene are LGHDT and YNNKEL (reference sequence). The CDR3 length is 18 residues. With V trimmed by 0 bases and J by 2 bases, 9 bases remained unmatched. CDR3 nucleotides: TGTGCCAGCAGCCAAGATAGCCGAAGGGACAGCAACACCGGGGAGCTGTTTTTT. Its protein product is CASSQDSRRDSNTGELFF.

The V gene is TRBV30, the J gene TRBJ1-5; D possibly corresponds to TRBD1 (6 bases). There are 13 residues in the CDR3. V lost 7 bases to trimming and J lost 2 bases, with 12 bases between them. CDR1 is GTSNPN and CDR2 is SVGIG in the germline V gene (reference sequence). This CDR3 reads CASSDSRNQPQHF. CDR3 coding DNA: TGTGCCTCCTCGGACAGTCGCAATCAGCCCCAGCATTTT.

The chain uses TRBV5-1 and TRBJ2-3; 7 bases match TRBD1. Germline V gene data show CDR1 as SGHRS and CDR2 as YFSETQ. Trimming cost V 3 bases and J 0 bases; bases outside gene matches: 10. This CDR3 is 17 amino acids long. For the CDR3, the DNA is TGCGCCAGCAGCTCGGGACAGTCAATTATTAGCACAGATACGCAGTATTTT. This gives the protein CASSSGQSIISTDTQYF.

CDR3 in DNA: TGTGCCAGCAGTTACTACTACGAGCAGTACTTC. Translation: CASSYYYEQYF. The chain combines TRBV7-2 with TRBJ2-7; D unresolved. CDR1 is SGHTA and CDR2 is FQGNSA in the germline V gene. Between the trimmed V and J ends, which lost 6 bases and 3 bases, there was a span of 6 bases. The CDR3 sequence is 11 residues long.

This chain links TRBV7-9 with TRBJ2-5; D perhaps matches TRBD1 (5 bases). This CDR3 is 13 amino acids long. V lost 6 bases and J lost 6, with 14 bases in between. The germline V gene encodes CDR1 SEHNR and CDR2 FQNEAQ (reference sequence). In DNA, the CDR3 is TGTGCCAGCAGTAAAGGGGCGGATAAGACCCAGTACTTC. Encoded protein: CASSKGADKTQYF.

This sequence joins TRBV7-2 and TRBJ1-5; no reliable D call. This CDR3 is built from 15 residues. V was cut by 1 base and J by 10 bases, with 17 bases left in between. CDR1 and CDR2 (germline): SGHTA, FQGNSA. The CDR3 bases are TGTGCCAGCAGCTTAGGAGGTGGAGGGATGGAACCCCAGCATTTT. Translating it yields CASSLGGGGMEPQHF.

The gene calls are TRBV6-5 and TRBJ2-1; maybe TRBD1 (6 bases). CDR1 is MNHEY, CDR2 SVGAGI, per germline. V was clipped by 6 bases and J by 11 bases, with 17 bases between them. This CDR3 has 13 amino acids. The CDR3 reads CASSPIQGGKQFF. The CDR3 DNA reads as TGTGCCAGCAGCCCAATACAGGGTGGAAAGCAGTTCTTC.

This clone occurred a few times. V gene TRBV11-2 combines with J gene TRBJ1-5; D not resolved. The length of the CDR3 is 13 residues. V lost 1 base to trimming and J lost 5 bases, with 6 bases between them. Germline values: CDR1 SGHAT, CDR2 FQNNGV. The CDR3 nucleotides are TGTGCCAGCAGCTTAGCTACCGATCAGCCCCAGCATTTT. Translating gives CASSLATDQPQHF.

The rearrangement links TRBV9 to TRBJ2-1; D perhaps matches TRBD1 (5 bases). CDR1 is SGDLS and CDR2 is YYNGEE in the germline V gene. V lost 4 bases to trimming and J lost 2 bases, with 13 bases between them. This CDR3 has 15 amino acids. CDR3 residues: CASSPRRQPYNEQFF. As DNA, the CDR3 is TGTGCCAGCAGCCCCCGACGACAGCCCTACAATGAGCAGTTCTTC.

The rearrangement uses TRBV11-2 and TRBJ1-1, with 9 nucleotides matching TRBD1. This CDR3 spans 15 amino acids. V shed 3 bases, J shed 1 base, and the junction held 3 bases outside the gene matches. The germline gives CDR1 SGHAT, CDR2 FQNNGV. The CDR3 DNA follows: TGTGCCAGCAGCTTGGGACAGGGCGAGAACACTGAAGCTTTCTTT. Encoded protein: CASSLGQGENTEAFF.

This clone was detected only a few times. The rearrangement uses TRBV10-3 and TRBJ1-5; 9 positions match TRBD1. Germline-derived CDR1 and CDR2 are ENHRY and SYGVKD. Germline trimming cut 10 bases from V and 4 bases from J; bases unmatched to any gene: 11. The CDR3 runs to 15 residues. CDR3 loop: CATGQGIVGNQPQHF. The CDR3, as DNA: TGTGCCACCGGACAGGGGATCGTTGGTAATCAGCCCCAGCATTTT.

This clone was observed once. J is TRBJ2-7 and V is TRBV27; 7 nucleotides align to TRBD2. The ends lost 5 bases at V and 4 bases at J; junction bases unmatched: 8. Per germline, CDR1 MNHEY and CDR2 SMNVEV (reference sequence). The CDR3 has 14 residues. CDR3 sequence: CASSGGGLSYEQYF. The CDR3 DNA is TGTGCCAGCAGTGGGGGGGGTCTTAGTTACGAGCAGTACTTC.

CDR3 in DNA: TGTGCCAGCAGTGATGGCGGCGCCGATACGCAGTATTTT. This sequence encodes CASSDGGADTQYF. V and J are TRBV6-1 and TRBJ2-3; D gene unclear. V lost 3 bases, J lost 6 bases, and 10 bases lay in between. This CDR3 region has 13 residues. Germline V lookup: CDR1 MNHNS, CDR2 SASEGT.

This clone has only one observation. Sequence at one end of the junction differs from germline and may be a read error. The chain carries TRBV4-3 and TRBJ2-7; tentatively, D is TRBD1 (6 bases). Germline V gene lookup returns CDR1 LGHNA and CDR2 YSLEER. The CDR3 is made up of 13 amino acids. In DNA, the CDR3 is TGCGCCAGCAGCCAAGGCTCCGGGGACATGGGAACTTTC. Amino acids: CASSQGSGDMGTF.

V gene TRBV6-1 combines with J gene TRBJ2-1, with D perhaps matching TRBD1 (5 bases). The CDR3 totals 14 residues. V was clipped by 2 bases and J by 0 bases, with 5 bases between them. Germline lookup yields CDR1 MNHNS and CDR2 SASEGT. Here the CDR3 reads CASSERGSYNEQFF. The CDR3 DNA reads as TGTGCCAGCAGTGAAAGGGGCTCCTACAATGAGCAGTTCTTC.

Turning to this clone: Because the CDR3's place on the DNA is in doubt, the DNA is left out and the CDR3 is given as listed by TCRdb. This chain links TRBV5-6 with TRBJ2-2; the table names TRBD2, a call not compared with the DNA. Germline CDR1 SGHDT, CDR2 YYEEEE. The CDR3 sequence runs 16 residues, both termini included. This CDR3 reads CASSFGSGGNTGELFF.

The CDR3 DNA is TGTGCCAGCAGCCCTTACCAATCTGGCCATGGCTACACCTTC. This sequence encodes CASSPYQSGHGYTF. The genes are TRBV25-1 and TRBJ1-2; no clear D. This CDR3 region has 14 residues. CDR1 MGHDK and CDR2 SYGVNS come from the germline V gene. V gave up 6 bases and J gave up 6 bases, with 17 bases separating them.